This T cell receptor beta chain emerged from a study of blood T cell repertoires in COVID-19. Overall study: The United States, Italy and Spain provided the acute and convalescent COVID-19 samples.

Per the study methods: From reference gene primer amplification, estimates of nucleated cell counts were derived. Generated by immunoSEQ multiplex PCR, the TCRdb table keeps only in-frame clones and is missing some. V, J and clone size are taken as reported in that table, and D and trimming were inferred from the DNA itself. The sample yields roughly 230,000 clones, about 90% seen once. This CDR3 region has 19 residues. The ends lost 0 bases at V and 7 bases at J; junction bases unmatched: 10. The V gene's germline CDR1 is LGHNA and CDR2 YSLEER. Material for sequencing was peripheral blood. The receptor was derived from a woman aged 55-75 years with COVID-19, enrolled during active disease. The genes are TRBV4-3 and TRBJ2-1; TRBD2 aligns across 15 bases. DNA for the CDR3: TGCGCCAGCAGCCAAGATTTTGGTGCCGGGACTAGCGGGGGGAATGAGCAGTTCTTC. It encodes CASSQDFGAGTSGGNEQFF.